This T cell receptor (beta chain) derives from a study of cytomegalovirus exposure and HLA in healthy donors. Overall study findings and caveats: In an earlier analysis, most TCR beta V segments were productive about 87% or about 30% of the time. When the data were analyzed later, several of the most significant clusters appeared to be linked to common viral pathogens. More clonal expansion characterized HLA-associated TCR beta chains than equally common others in a later analysis.

With 60 Vbeta and 13 Jbeta primers, the PCR was carried out. The method was immunoSEQ multiplex PCR; TCRdb's version includes in-frame clones alone and lacks a portion of them. This table has 150,000 to 200,000 clones, approximately 67% appearing once. Germline-derived CDR1 and CDR2 are LNHDA and SQIVND (reference sequence). This CDR3 comprises 14 residues. The V end lost 10 bases, the J end lost 7 bases, and 17 bases lay between the germline ends. This clone was seen a few times. Its antigen remains unknown. Source material: PBMCs. The chain recombines TRBV19 with TRBJ1-6; possibly TRBD1 for D (6 bases). The TCR sequence derives from a middle-aged man in good health and CMV-seronegative. The CDR3 here is CATSDRIGNSPLHF. DNA of the CDR3: TGTGCCACCTCGGACAGAATCGGAAATTCACCCCTCCACTTT. Complete variable domain (other parts from reference TRBV19 and TRBJ1-6): DGGITQSPKYLFRKEGQNVTLSCEQNLNHDAMYWYRQDPGQGLRLIYYSQIVNDFQKGDIAEGYSVSREKKESFPLTVTSAQKNPTAFYLCATSDRIGNSPLHFGNGTRLTVT.